This paragraph reports one TCR beta chain. The entry originates in a study of blood T cell repertoires in COVID-19. As for the study in general: Sites across the United States, Italy and Spain contributed samples from acute and convalescent COVID-19.

How the authors handled the data: Nucleated cell number was recorded as an estimate derived from reference gene primer amplification. Produced via immunoSEQ multiplex PCR; TCRdb's table is partial and in-frame only. The D gene and trimming were derived from the DNA, and the V and J assignments and clone size from that table. The sample holds fewer than 350,000 clones; approximately 85% are singletons and the top ten take 7.2%. From germline, CDR1 is SGHNT and CDR2 YYREEE (reference sequence). CDR3 size: 15 residues. V trimming: 2 bases; J trimming: 10 bases; junction bases outside the gene matches: 9.

The origin of this receptor is a human donor in a cohort sampled during active COVID-19. This chain connects TRBV5-4 to TRBJ1-6, with TRBD1 identical over 7 bases. The source material was peripheral blood. The CDR3 sequence: CASSLRQGPNSPLHF. CDR3 sequence (DNA): TGTGCCAGCAGCTTACGACAGGGCCCTAACTCACCCCTCCACTTT.